This T cell receptor (beta chain) was found in a study of blood T cells in healthy people across ages. Findings and caveats of the study: Possibly, changes in expanded clonotypes were confounded because donor CMV status was unknown. Roughly linear declines in TCR beta diversity per million T cells occurred with age. Long-lived and aged donors differed, with more naive CD4+ cells and higher diversity in the long-lived.

Concerning this clonotype itself: The target antigen is unknown.

There were at least 5.5 micrograms of total RNA extracted from every sample. The use of a sample-barcoded 5' primer and a J-beta primer mix characterized a second PCR of roughly 6 to 11 cycles. TCRdb redid the calling of the 5' RACE reads with MiXCR, one entry per CDR3 protein. The table has 1.5 million to 2 million distinct CDR3 sequences, about 30% seen once. The source of this sequence is a woman aged 25 to 39 in good health. The sample comprised blood.

CDR3 DNA sequence: TGTGCCAGCAGCCACGATTCTTGGAGCAGTAATGAAAAACTGTTTTTT. Translated: CASSHDSWSSNEKLFF. V gene TRBV6-5 combines with J gene TRBJ1-4; D not certain. The ends were cut back, 6 bases at V and 4 bases at J, with 18 bases in the middle. CDR1 and CDR2 (germline): MNHEY, SVGAGI. This CDR3 spans 16 amino acids.